The clone carrying this T cell receptor (beta chain) came up a few times. Its antigen is still unknown. At one end the junction does not follow the germline gene, possibly because of a read error. Looked up from germline, CDR1 is SGHDT and CDR2 is YYEEEE. This CDR3 is 16 amino acids long. TCR beta CDR3 sequences were amplified from RNA transcripts. The TCR CDR3 was amplified in a first-round RT-PCR using the HTBI primer set. TCRdb redid the calling of the multiplex PCR reads with MiXCR, one entry per CDR3 protein. The top ten hold approximately 15% of the sample, which has around 530,000 distinct CDR3 sequences, 15% to 20% seen once. This entry comes from a study of T cells in Graves' hyperthyroidism and ophthalmopathy. The study, taken as a whole, reports: In blood, most of the thyroid clonotypes expanded above 0.001 were also present. Ophthalmopathy was identified by the model a median around 5.9 months ahead of onset.

Patients were excluded because of uncontrolled infection, other autoimmune disease, pregnancy or lactation. V is TRBV5-6 and J is TRBJ2-2; tentative D call: TRBD2 (5 bases). The sample taken for sequencing was blood. This receptor was obtained from a woman aged 18 to 35 with Graves' ophthalmopathy. The CDR3 here is CASSPLRVANTGELSF. DNA of the CDR3: TGTGCCAGCAGCCCTCTCCGCGTAGCGAACACCGGGGAGCTGTCTTTT.